The 10 T cell receptor beta chains in this list originate from one sample, sequenced in a study of monozygotic twins with inflammatory bowel disease. TCRdb reprocessed the 5' RACE reads and reports one entry per CDR3 protein, with no DNA. The sample spans 200,000 to 250,000 distinct CDR3 sequences; the ten largest clones claim 7.7%. Source material: blood. Every receptor here comes from a human donor with ulcerative colitis or Crohn's disease, or a healthy co-twin of an affected twin (not recorded which).

This sequence joins TRBV7-9 and TRBJ2-2. CDR1 and CDR2 (germline): SEHNR, FQNEAQ (reference sequence). The CDR3 runs 14 residues. The CDR3 sequence is CASSLDTNTGELFF.

The gene calls are TRBV5-4 and TRBJ2-1; lacking DNA, the TRBD1 call made by TCRdb goes unchecked. Germline lookup yields CDR1 SGHNT and CDR2 YYREEE (reference sequence). This CDR3 contains 12 residues. The CDR3 reads CASSLRGTGKFF.

The chain links TRBV11-1 to TRBJ2-1; TCRdb calls TRBD1, which cannot be checked without DNA. CDR1 and CDR2 from the germline V gene are SGHAT and FQDESV (reference sequence). The CDR3 extends over 18 amino acids. The CDR3 protein is CASSLAFGRVESYNEQFF.

The chain couples TRBV28 to TRBJ1-1; the D call from TCRdb, TRBD1, cannot be confirmed without DNA. The CDR3 runs 12 residues. Germline V gene sequence: CDR1 MDHEN, CDR2 SYDVKM. The CDR3 protein is CASGSPVTEAFF.

This chain links TRBV4-1 with TRBJ2-1; TCRdb reports TRBD1, a call that lacks DNA to check it against. The germline V gene has CDR1 MGHRA and CDR2 YSYEKL. The CDR3 totals 14 residues. The chain's CDR3 is CASSRDRGLWEQFF.

The J gene is TRBJ2-7, the V gene TRBV7-9; the TCRdb call, TRBD2, lacks DNA for checking. Germline V gene sequence: CDR1 SEHNR, CDR2 FQNEAQ (reference sequence). The CDR3 loop spans 15 amino acids. The CDR3 is CASSSPGTSGYEQYF. Variable domain in full (rest from reference TRBV7-9 and TRBJ2-7): DTGVSQNPRHKITKRGQNVTFRCDPISEHNRLYWYRQTLGQGPEFLTYFQNEAQLEKSRLLSDRFSAERPKGSFSTLEIQRTEQGDSAMYLCASSSPGTSGYEQYFGPGTRLTVT.

V and J are TRBV30 and TRBJ2-1; TCRdb picks TRBD1, but there is no DNA to check that call. This CDR3 spans 11 amino acids. Germline CDR1 reads GTSNPN; CDR2 reads SVGIG (reference sequence). The CDR3 spells CAWNRVNEQFF.

The CDR3 reads CASSLWGAEAFF. The chain links TRBV7-6 to TRBJ1-1; checking the TCRdb D call of TRBD1 is not possible without DNA. Germline V lookup: CDR1 SGHVS, CDR2 FNYEAQ. This CDR3 comprises 12 residues.

The CDR3 is CASSPLPGLLTDTQYF. This chain connects TRBV7-2 to TRBJ2-3; TCRdb selects TRBD2, and the lack of DNA leaves this call unchecked. Per germline, CDR1 SGHTA and CDR2 FQGNSA. This CDR3 comprises 16 residues.

This sequence joins TRBV13 and TRBJ2-5; the D call from TCRdb, TRBD1, cannot be confirmed without DNA. From germline, CDR1 is PRHDT and CDR2 FYEKMQ (reference sequence). The CDR3 runs 15 residues. CDR3 region: CASSLLGRNQETQYF. Filled out from reference TRBV13 and TRBJ2-5, the complete variable domain reads AAGVIQSPRHLIKEKRETATLKCYPIPRHDTVYWYQQGPGQDPQFLISFYEKMQSDKGSIPDRFSAQQFSDYHSELNMSSLELGDSALYFCASSLLGRNQETQYFGPGTRLLVL.